This T cell receptor beta chain was observed in a study of T cell responses to AZD1222 COVID-19 vaccine. Per germline, CDR1 MNHEY and CDR2 SMNVEV (reference sequence). The CDR3 is made up of 15 amino acids. With V trimmed by 6 bases and J by 5 bases, 9 bases remained unmatched. Profiled with immunoSEQ multiplex PCR; TCRdb holds only in-frame clones, not every one. The top ten hold about 3.3% of the sample, which has roughly 140,000 clones, 90% seen once. The V gene is TRBV27, the J gene TRBJ1-2, with 10 bases lining up with TRBD1. The source of this sequence is an adult who received the AZD1222 COVID-19 vaccine. The material sequenced was peripheral blood, taken 28 days after the second AZD1222 dose. The CDR3 DNA is TGTGCCAGCAGGGCACCGGGACAGGGGATGTATGGCTACACCTTC. Its protein is CASRAPGQGMYGYTF.